These 8 T cell receptor beta chains came from one sample sequenced in a study of cytomegalovirus exposure and HLA in healthy donors (dated by TCRdb to about 2017). Preparation of the library involved the immunoSEQ multiplex PCR assay. TCRdb retrieved this table from immuneACCESS and kept in-frame rearrangements only. Not all clones are present; in checked studies, unresolved V genes account for under half, and no reason is known for the remainder. This sample lists about 120,000 clones; over 85% were detected once. Together, the top ten hold around 1.9% of the sample. The sequenced sample consisted of PBMCs. Receptors were obtained from a woman aged 18-29 years in good health and CMV-seronegative.

The genes are TRBV18 and TRBJ2-5; TRBD2 is a possible D gene (5 bases). The CDR3 length is 17 residues. Deletions cut 2 bases from V and 1 base from J, with 17 bases between. CDR1 and CDR2 (germline): KGHSH, LQKENI. The CDR3 protein is CASSPRGSTGLQETQYF. The CDR3 bases are TGTGCCAGCTCACCAAGAGGGTCGACCGGACTCCAAGAGACCCAGTACTTC.

The chain is built from TRBV6-5 and TRBJ1-2; no firm D call. The CDR3 is 14 residues long. CDR1 is MNHEY, CDR2 SVGAGI, per germline. Trimming stripped 2 bases from V and 7 bases from J, with 14 bases between. This CDR3 is CASSYNLEGGGYTF. The DNA for the CDR3 is TGTGCCAGCAGTTACAACCTCGAGGGTGGTGGCTACACCTTC.

The chain carries TRBV28 and TRBJ1-4; weak D call: TRBD1 (5 bases). Per germline, CDR1 MDHEN and CDR2 SYDVKM. The CDR3 extends over 16 amino acids. The germline V and J ends were trimmed by 3 bases and 1 base, with 12 bases remaining between them. The CDR3 DNA is TGTGCCAGCAGTTTTTTGGTGACAGTAACTAATGAAAAACTGTTTTTT. It codes for CASSFLVTVTNEKLFF.

This clone was detected once. The DNA for the CDR3 is TGTGCCAGCAGCTCAACAGGGGGTTTCTACGAGCAGTACTTC. Protein sequence: CASSSTGGFYEQYF. The V and J genes are TRBV5-4 and TRBJ2-7; 8 bases line up with TRBD1. V was pared by 3 bases and J by 3 bases, with 5 bases of the junction left unmatched. CDR3 length equals 14 residues. CDR1 is SGHNT, CDR2 YYREEE, per germline (reference sequence).

This rearrangement joins TRBV19 to TRBJ2-2; perhaps TRBD2 as D (5 bases). V was cut by 7 bases and J by 0 bases, with 9 bases left in between. This CDR3 region has 14 residues. Germline CDR1 is LNHDA and CDR2 is SQIVND (reference sequence). This CDR3 is CASKEASNTGELFF. Here the CDR3 DNA reads TGTGCCAGTAAGGAGGCCTCGAACACCGGGGAGCTGTTTTTT. The full variable domain, in which reference TRBV19 and TRBJ2-2 provide the parts outside the CDR3, is DGGITQSPKYLFRKEGQNVTLSCEQNLNHDAMYWYRQDPGQGLRLIYYSQIVNDFQKGDIAEGYSVSREKKESFPLTVTSAQKNPTAFYLCASKEASNTGELFFGEGSRLTVL.

The V and J genes are TRBV9 and TRBJ2-3, with 11 bases fitting TRBD2. CDR1 is SGDLS and CDR2 is YYNGEE in the germline V gene. CDR3 length equals 17 residues. J gave up 1 base and V 0 bases, and 4 bases lay outside the gene matches. Written as DNA, the CDR3 is TGTGCCAGCAGCGTAGACTTACTAGCGGGGGGCACAGATACGCAGTATTTT. This codes for CASSVDLLAGGTDTQYF. Full variable domain (missing parts from reference TRBV9 and TRBJ2-3): DSGVTQTPKHLITATGQRVTLRCSPRSGDLSVYWYQQSLDQGLQFLIQYYNGEERAKGNILERFSAQQFPDLHSELNLSSLELGDSALYFCASSVDLLAGGTDTQYFGPGTRLTVL.

The CDR3: CASSGRQGADTEAFF. The CDR3 DNA follows: TGTGCCAGCTCAGGCCGTCAGGGGGCAGACACTGAAGCTTTCTTT. The chain combines TRBV18 with TRBJ1-1; 8 positions agree with TRBD1. Germline CDR1 KGHSH, CDR2 LQKENI. This CDR3 is 15 amino acids long. V trimming: 5 bases; J trimming: 3 bases; junction bases outside the gene matches: 8.

The chain links TRBV2 to TRBJ2-5; D is unclear. Trimming pared 3 bases from V and 7 bases from J, leaving 12 bases between. The CDR3 contains 13 residues. Looked up from germline, CDR1 is SNHLY and CDR2 is FYNNEI. CDR3 nucleotide sequence: TGTGCCAGCAGTGAGGCTAGGTCGGGGACCCAGTACTTC. Translating it yields CASSEARSGTQYF.